Below, one T cell receptor (beta chain) is given with its context. The germline gives CDR1 KGHSH, CDR2 LQKENI. V dropped 2 bases and J dropped 8; count of bases not matched to a gene: 11. The CDR3 runs to 16 residues. The source of the sample is a study of shared clonotypes between healthy human individuals. Study information: Every donor yielded three CD4 naive, three CD4 memory, two CD8 naive and one CD8 memory plate.

Deep was the level used in running the assay. TCRdb's table, derived via immunoSEQ multiplex PCR, lists solely in-frame clones and lacks some. In the table there are about 2.3 million clones, approximately 90% of which are singletons. This receptor was obtained from a man aged 18 to 29 in good health. Some clones in this sample may be carry-over from other donors' samples. Sample: naive CD4+ T cells from PBMCs. Subset indicated: CD45RA+ positively selected. This rearrangement joins TRBV18 to TRBJ1-2, with 10 bases aligning to TRBD1. CDR3 DNA sequence: TGTGCCAGCTCACCATCCGGGACAGGGGACGGGGGCGGCTACACCTTC. Its protein is CASSPSGTGDGGGYTF.